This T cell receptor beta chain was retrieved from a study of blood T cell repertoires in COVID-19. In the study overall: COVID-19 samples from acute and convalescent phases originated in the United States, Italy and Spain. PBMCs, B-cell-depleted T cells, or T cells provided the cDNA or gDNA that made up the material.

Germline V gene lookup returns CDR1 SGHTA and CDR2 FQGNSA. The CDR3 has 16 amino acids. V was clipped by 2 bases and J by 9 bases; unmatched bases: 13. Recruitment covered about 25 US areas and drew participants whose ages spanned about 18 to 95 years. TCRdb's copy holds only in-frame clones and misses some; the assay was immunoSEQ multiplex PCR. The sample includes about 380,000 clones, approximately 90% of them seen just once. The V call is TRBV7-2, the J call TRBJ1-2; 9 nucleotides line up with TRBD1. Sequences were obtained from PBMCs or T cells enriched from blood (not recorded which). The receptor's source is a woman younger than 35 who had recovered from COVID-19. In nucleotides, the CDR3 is TGTGCCAGCAGCTTACAAGCGGGACAGGGAGTTGTTCGCTACACCTTC. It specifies CASSLQAGQGVVRYTF.